The clone carrying this T cell receptor (beta chain) was observed a few times. Participants came from fewer than 25 US areas, aged about 18 to 90 years. V lost 6 bases and J lost 6; bases outside the gene matches: 8. The CDR3 is 15 amino acids. Germline V gives CDR1 MDHEN, CDR2 SYDVKM. Authors' processing steps: The authors estimated nucleated cell counts from reference gene primer amplification. Data came from immunoSEQ multiplex PCR; TCRdb stores just in-frame clones and leaves some out. The DNA gave D and trimming, while V, J and clone size come from that table. The sample has a few hundred thousand clones, over 75% seen once. This record comes from a study of blood T cell repertoires in COVID-19.

The receptor's source is a woman in her twenties or thirties who had recovered from COVID-19. The genes are TRBV28 and TRBJ1-4; 9 bases agree with TRBD1. The sequenced sample was PBMCs or T cells enriched from blood (not recorded which). The CDR3 DNA sequence: TGTGCCAGCAGCGTTTCACAGGGGGCGGATGAAAAACTGTTTTTT. It yields the protein CASSVSQGADEKLFF.